Listed below are T cell receptor beta chains from one sample, sequenced in a study of shared clonotypes between healthy human individuals. TCRdb's table, derived via immunoSEQ multiplex PCR, lists solely in-frame clones and lacks some. The sample lists approximately 530,000 clones, more than 95% occurring once. Input material: naive CD4+ T cells sorted from blood. These TCRs come from a young woman in good health. The CDR3 runs from the conserved cysteine through the conserved F or W. Each record gives: CDR3 DNA, CDR3 protein, D gene, V gene, J gene, clone size. D genes are given only for firm matches. Clone size is shown for a subset of rows, as once, few, many or a class of expanded clone.

TGTGCCAGCAGTTTACAGGGCACAGTCGCTGAAGCTTTCTTT	CASSLQGTVAEAFF	-	TRBV28	TRBJ1-1	-
TGTGCCAGCTCACCAGGGTTTCCCCCCTACAATGAGCAGTTCTTC	CASSPGFPPYNEQFF	-	TRBV18	TRBJ2-1	-
TGTGCCAGCAGTTTACCCGGGACAGATGAAGCTTTCTTT	CASSLPGTDEAFF	TRBD1	TRBV28	TRBJ1-1	once
TGCAGCGTTTGTGACCTCTCTGGAAACACCATATATTTT	CSVCDLSGNTIYF	-	TRBV29-1	TRBJ1-3	-
TGTGCCAGCAGCCCCACGGTGGGCCGAGCCCACTACGAGCAGTACTTC	CASSPTVGRAHYEQYF	-	TRBV7-9	TRBJ2-7	-
TGTGCCAGCTCACCAGCAGGTGAAAAACTGTTTTTT	CASSPAGEKLFF	-	TRBV18	TRBJ1-4	-
TGTGCCAGTAGTATAGTCCCAACAGGGGGAGAGACCCAGTACTTC	CASSIVPTGGETQYF	TRBD1	TRBV19	TRBJ2-5	-
TGTGCCAGCAGCTTAGAGGACGAGCAGTTCTTC	CASSLEDEQFF	-	TRBV11-2	TRBJ2-1	-
TGTGCCGCTGGGGGCGGGAACACTGAAGCTTTCTTT	CAAGGGNTEAFF	-	TRBV5-4	TRBJ1-1	-
TGTGCCAGCAGTTTTGGCACAGGGAGGACTGAAGCTTTCTTT	CASSFGTGRTEAFF	-	TRBV2	TRBJ1-1	-
TGTGCCAGCAGTCTGACAGGGGAGACCCAGTACTTC	CASSLTGETQYF	TRBD1	TRBV6-1	TRBJ2-5	-
TGTGCCAGTAGTATGGTAACAGGGGCAGCCGGGGAGCTGTTTTTT	CASSMVTGAAGELFF	TRBD1	TRBV19	TRBJ2-2	-